There are many counts of the clone carrying this TCR beta chain. Its target is unknown. Scientists made TCR beta libraries using quantitative 5'-RACE with molecular barcodes. One entry per CDR3 protein results from TCRdb running MiXCR on the 5' RACE reads. In the table there are 200,000 to 300,000 distinct CDR3 sequences, approximately 9% of which are singletons. These data belong to a study of CD8 T cells in ankylosing spondylitis. The germline V gene encodes CDR1 ENHRY and CDR2 SYGVKD. Unmatched junction bases numbered 7, after V lost 3 bases and J lost 0 bases. This CDR3 spans 17 amino acids. Study-wide findings and caveats: Several highly homologous variants formed a TCR beta motif that appeared characteristic of ankylosing spondylitis blood. Those disease-linked clones were CD8+; they were also relatively rare in peripheral blood. Earlier literature documents some of the motif variants in reactive arthritis synovial fluid and blood.

Sequences were obtained from blood, either unsorted or a sorted T cell fraction (not recorded which). The source of this sequence is a male donor with ankylosing spondylitis or in good health (not recorded which). The J gene is TRBJ1-2, the V gene TRBV10-3; 10 bases map to TRBD1. CDR3 nucleotides: TGTGCCATCAGTGATCGGGACAGGGGCACAGCTAACTATGGCTACACCTTC. It codes for CAISDRDRGTANYGYTF.